This entry lists 20 T cell receptor beta chains sequenced from one sample in a study of T-cell reconstitution after alpha-beta-depleted transplantation in children. Unique molecular identifiers were incorporated when the TCRbeta library was constructed. TCRdb processed the PCR reads anew with MiXCR; each CDR3 protein has one entry. Of 780,000 or so distinct CDR3 sequences listed, under 20% are singletons. Sequenced material: PBMCs, mostly from graft donor cells, taken 360 days after TCRalphabeta/CD19-depleted stem cell transplant. The receptors were sampled from a male patient between 10 and 17 years old who had a stem cell transplant for acute lymphoblastic leukemia, so the T cells may come from the graft donor.

The chain couples TRBV10-3 to TRBJ1-1; possibly TRBD1 for D (5 bases). From germline, CDR1 is ENHRY and CDR2 SYGVKD. This CDR3 has 15 amino acids. V lost 5 bases, J lost 0 bases, and 13 bases lay in between. This CDR3 is CAISPGAGMNTEAFF. The CDR3 nucleotides read TGTGCCATCAGTCCCGGGGCAGGCATGAACACTGAAGCTTTCTTT.

This chain uses TRBV5-1 with TRBJ1-1, with 9 nucleotides matching TRBD1. After removal of 4 bases from V and 7 bases from J, the junction contained 11 bases not matched to a gene. There are 15 residues in the CDR3. Germline values: CDR1 SGHRS, CDR2 YFSETQ. CDR3: CASSNFGTGPHEAFF. In DNA form, the CDR3 reads TGCGCCAGCAGCAACTTCGGGACAGGGCCCCATGAAGCTTTCTTT.

In its sample, this clonotype was seen a few times. The V gene is TRBV4-1, the J gene TRBJ2-7, with 10 bases identical to TRBD2. V lost 4 bases and J lost 4; bases outside the gene matches: 10. Germline V gene data show CDR1 as MGHRA and CDR2 as YSYEKL. The length of the CDR3 is 16 residues. Here the CDR3 reads CASSRYPGLAFYEQYF. CDR3 nucleotides: TGCGCCAGCAGCCGTTATCCGGGACTAGCGTTTTACGAGCAGTACTTC.

The V call is TRBV9, the J call TRBJ2-3; 12 bases map to TRBD2. The CDR3 contains 18 residues. Germline assignment: CDR1 SGDLS and CDR2 YYNGEE. After removal of 4 bases from V and 3 bases from J, the junction contained 12 bases not matched to a gene. The CDR3 nucleotides are TGTGCCAGCAGCCGTCTCGGGACTAGCGGGCGAGGGACAGATACGCAGTATTTT. Translating gives CASSRLGTSGRGTDTQYF.

This clonotype was detected only a few times. The gene calls are TRBV24-1 and TRBJ2-2; possible D gene TRBD1, 6 bases. The V end lost 4 bases, the J end lost 7 bases, and 21 bases lay between the germline ends. This CDR3 contains 17 residues. CDR1 KGHDR and CDR2 SFDVKD come from the germline V gene. The CDR3 here is CATSDLGASGNYGELFF. For the CDR3, the DNA is TGTGCCACCAGTGACCTGGGGGCGTCGGGGAATTACGGGGAGCTGTTTTTT.

This clonotype showed up just a few times. The chain combines TRBV5-1 with TRBJ2-1, with no clear D. Deletions cut 0 bases from V and 10 bases from J, with 17 bases between. Germline assignment: CDR1 SGHRS and CDR2 YFSETQ. The CDR3 length is 15 residues. The CDR3 nucleotides read TGCGCCAGCAGCTTGGACTATCCGAACCAGTGGGAGCAGTTCTTC. Protein sequence: CASSLDYPNQWEQFF.

The chain recombines TRBV20-1 with TRBJ2-3, with 10 nucleotides matching TRBD1. V lost 2 bases, J lost 0 bases, and 2 bases stayed unmatched. This CDR3 has 15 residues. Germline CDR1 reads DFQATT; CDR2 reads SNEGSKA (reference sequence). The CDR3 DNA follows: TGCAGTGCTAGACGACAGGGGGCTAGCACAGATACGCAGTATTTT. Protein product: CSARRQGASTDTQYF.

This clonotype was observed a few times. The chain carries TRBV29-1 and TRBJ2-5; TRBD2 matches 11 bases. The germline CDR1 and CDR2 sequences are SQVTM and ANQGSEA. V lost 3 bases and J lost 2; bases outside the gene matches: 8. The CDR3 covers 16 residues. The DNA for the CDR3 is TGCAGCGTTGATGTTCTGAGACTAGCGGGGCAAGAGACCCAGTACTTC. Its protein is CSVDVLRLAGQETQYF.

The table lists this clonotype with a few counts. CDR3 region: CASSARFTGGNSYEQYF. CDR3 nucleotide sequence: TGTGCCAGCAGCGCAAGGTTTACTGGCGGGAACTCCTACGAGCAGTACTTC. The V call is TRBV2, the J call TRBJ2-7, with a possible D match to TRBD2 (6 bases). Germline CDR1 reads SNHLY; CDR2 reads FYNNEI. V was pared by 6 bases and J by 0 bases, with 21 bases between. The CDR3 is 17 residues long.

This clonotype was found a few times. The gene calls are TRBV24-1 and TRBJ1-2, with D possibly TRBD1 on 5 matching bases. Germline CDR1 and CDR2: KGHDR and SFDVKD. The CDR3 is made up of 15 amino acids. V lost 0 bases to trimming and J lost 5 bases, with 12 bases between them. For the CDR3, the DNA is TGTGCCACCAGTGATTTGAGACAGAGTGGATATGGCTACACCTTC. As protein: CATSDLRQSGYGYTF.

This clonotype was detected only a few times. The chain combines TRBV12-3 or TRBV12-4 with TRBJ1-1, with TRBD1 as a possible D gene (6 bases). Trimming stripped 3 bases from V and 1 base from J, with 18 bases between. There are 17 residues in the CDR3. The CDR3 loop is CASSLPGQRVWNTEAFF. CDR3 coding DNA: TGTGCCAGCAGTTTGCCCGGACAGAGAGTCTGGAACACTGAAGCTTTCTTT.

J is TRBJ2-1 and V is TRBV20-1; 11 nucleotides align to TRBD2. Germline V gives CDR1 DFQATT, CDR2 SNEGSKA (reference sequence). V shed 4 bases and J 1 base; nucleotides not matched to a gene: 6. This CDR3 is built from 16 residues. In DNA, the CDR3 is TGCAGTGCTATTAGCGGGAGGGCCCCATCCTACAATGAGCAGTTCTTC. This translates into CSAISGRAPSYNEQFF.

The table lists this clonotype with many counts. The V call is TRBV7-2, the J call TRBJ2-1, with D maybe TRBD2 (5 bases). This CDR3 has 14 residues. V was clipped by 3 bases and J by 5 bases, with 11 bases between them. The V gene's germline CDR1 is SGHTA and CDR2 FQGNSA. CDR3 in amino acids: CASSLSLADNEQFF. The CDR3 DNA sequence: TGTGCCAGCAGCTTGTCGCTAGCAGACAATGAGCAGTTCTTC.

The chain has TRBV20-1 and TRBJ2-3; tentative D call: TRBD1 (6 bases). Trimming removed 3 bases from V and 3 bases from J, with 10 bases in between. The germline CDR1 and CDR2 sequences are DFQATT and SNEGSKA (reference sequence). The CDR3 runs 13 residues. The CDR3 DNA sequence: TGCAGTGCTAGGAATACAGGGACAGATACGCAGTATTTT. It translates to CSARNTGTDTQYF.

The V gene is TRBV9, the J gene TRBJ2-7; tentatively, D is TRBD2 (5 bases). The germline V gene encodes CDR1 SGDLS and CDR2 YYNGEE. Trimming took 0 bases from V and 0 from J, leaving 7 bases between them. The CDR3 length is 14 residues. The CDR3 loop is CASSVGSDSYEQYF. The CDR3 DNA sequence: TGTGCCAGCAGCGTAGGTAGCGACTCCTACGAGCAGTACTTC.

This clonotype was seen a few times. The rearrangement uses TRBV25-1 and TRBJ2-2, with TRBD1 identical over 7 bases. The CDR3 totals 17 residues. Germline loops: CDR1 MGHDK, CDR2 SYGVNS. The V gene end was trimmed by 3 bases and the J gene end by 4 bases; junction bases not matched to a gene: 11. CDR3 amino acids: CASSESTGLGSTGELFF. CDR3 coding DNA: TGTGCCAGCAGTGAGTCGACAGGGTTGGGGTCCACCGGGGAGCTGTTTTTT.

J is TRBJ2-1 and V is TRBV2; perhaps TRBD2 as D (7 bases). The V gene's germline CDR1 is SNHLY and CDR2 FYNNEI. The CDR3 has 17 residues. Trimming took 0 bases from V and 8 from J, leaving 20 bases between them. The CDR3 sequence: CASSEALLGGLVDEQFF. The CDR3, as DNA: TGTGCCAGCAGTGAAGCGCTTCTCGGGGGGCTAGTAGATGAGCAGTTCTTC. Combining the CDR3 with reference TRBV2 and TRBJ2-1 gives the whole variable domain EPEVTQTPSHQVTQMGQEVILRCVPISNHLYFYWYRQILGQKVEFLVSFYNNEISEKSEIFDDQFSVERPDGSNFTLKIRSTKLEDSAMYFCASSEALLGGLVDEQFFGPGTRLTVL.

This clonotype has only a few counts. J is TRBJ2-7 and V is TRBV20-1; D may be TRBD1 (5 bases). CDR3 length: 13 residues. Deletions cut 3 bases from V and 2 bases from J, with 11 bases between. Germline CDR1 DFQATT, CDR2 SNEGSKA (reference sequence). CDR3 amino acids: CSARETAAYEQYF. The CDR3 DNA is TGCAGTGCTAGGGAGACAGCCGCCTACGAGCAGTACTTC.

V and J are TRBV18 and TRBJ2-1, with TRBD2 matching 7 bases. This CDR3 has 14 residues. Germline V gives CDR1 KGHSH, CDR2 LQKENI. V gave up 6 bases and J gave up 6 bases; unmatched junction bases: 8. In DNA form, the CDR3 reads TGTGCCAGCTCCACAGCGACTAGCCCCAATGAGCAGTTCTTC. Protein: CASSTATSPNEQFF.

This clonotype was seen only a few times. This chain uses TRBV5-1 with TRBJ1-5, with no clear D. The V and J ends lost 7 bases and 2 bases respectively, with 13 bases between them. The CDR3 extends over 14 amino acids. CDR1 and CDR2 (germline): SGHRS, YFSETQ. As DNA, the CDR3 is TGCGCCAGCTCGGGAGGGCTAGGCAATCAGCCCCAGCATTTT. Its protein product is CASSGGLGNQPQHF.